A selection of T cell receptor beta chains follows, all from one sample in a study of cytomegalovirus exposure and HLA in healthy donors. The assay was immunoSEQ multiplex PCR, and TCRdb's table has in-frame clones only and misses some. The data show approximately 130,000 clones, approximately 87% seen once. Sequenced sample: PBMCs. These receptors originate from a man aged 35-49 years in good health and CMV-seronegative. Each CDR3 is given with its conserved first and last residue. Each record gives: D gene, J gene, V gene, clone size, CDR3 protein, CDR3 DNA. A D gene is named only where the DNA matches it firmly. Rows may omit the clone size; those that give it use once, few, many or a size class.

D: -; J: TRBJ1-5; V: TRBV6-1; size: -; CDR3: CASSNSNQPQHF; DNA: TGTGCCAGCAGCAATAGCAATCAGCCCCAGCATTTT
D: TRBD1; J: TRBJ1-1; V: TRBV4-2; size: -; CDR3: CASSQVRTGGIMGTEAFF; DNA: TGTGCCAGCAGCCAAGTAAGGACAGGGGGGATCATGGGGACTGAAGCTTTCTTT
D: TRBD2; J: TRBJ2-3; V: TRBV7-9; size: -; CDR3: CASSSLTSGENTQYF; DNA: TGTGCCAGCAGCTCACTGACTAGCGGGGAAAATACGCAGTATTTT
D: TRBD1; J: TRBJ2-6; V: TRBV7-2; size: -; CDR3: CASSNFPGQPISGANVLTF; DNA: TGTGCCAGCAGCAATTTCCCGGGACAGCCTATCTCTGGGGCCAACGTCCTGACTTTC
D: -; J: TRBJ1-4; V: TRBV5-5; size: -; CDR3: CASSFRQNEKLFF; DNA: TGTGCCAGCAGCTTTCGACAGAATGAAAAACTGTTTTTT
D: TRBD2; J: TRBJ2-1; V: TRBV9; size: -; CDR3: CATSLGLADYNEQFF; DNA: TGTGCCACCTCACTCGGACTAGCGGACTACAATGAGCAGTTCTTC
D: -; J: TRBJ1-3; V: TRBV7-2; size: few; CDR3: CASSLEAGAGNTIYF; DNA: TGTGCCAGCAGCTTAGAGGCAGGGGCTGGAAACACCATATATTTT
D: -; J: TRBJ1-5; V: TRBV6-5; size: -; CDR3: CASSPAGQPQHF; DNA: TGTGCCAGCAGTCCGGCGGGTCAGCCCCAGCATTTT
D: -; J: TRBJ2-7; V: TRBV18; size: -; CDR3: CASSPQTGVDEQYF; DNA: TGTGCCAGCTCACCCCAGACCGGGGTTGACGAGCAGTACTTC
D: TRBD2; J: TRBJ2-1; V: TRBV7-9; size: -; CDR3: CASSSGGSSYNEQFF; DNA: TGTGCCAGCAGCTCGGGGGGTAGCTCCTACAATGAGCAGTTCTTC
D: -; J: TRBJ1-2; V: TRBV4-3; size: -; CDR3: CASSQTLGGGSGYTF; DNA: TGCGCCAGCAGCCAGACCCTGGGGGGAGGGAGTGGCTACACCTTC
D: -; J: TRBJ1-4; V: TRBV6-5; size: few; CDR3: CASRRRGLTNEKLFF; DNA: TGTGCCAGCAGACGAAGGGGCCTTACCAATGAAAAACTGTTTTTT
D: TRBD1; J: TRBJ1-1; V: TRBV4-1; size: -; CDR3: CASSQEGQGDTEAFF; DNA: TGCGCCAGCAGCCAAGAAGGACAGGGGGACACTGAAGCTTTCTTT
D: TRBD2; J: TRBJ2-7; V: TRBV2; size: few; CDR3: CASSEPGVAGSYEQYF; DNA: TGTGCCAGCAGTGAACCTGGGGTAGCGGGGTCCTACGAGCAGTACTTC
D: -; J: TRBJ1-2; V: TRBV9; size: -; CDR3: CASSSSGGDYGYTF; DNA: TGTGCCAGCAGCTCCTCGGGGGGGGACTATGGCTACACCTTC
D: TRBD2; J: TRBJ2-1; V: TRBV10-3; size: once; CDR3: CAISESQTGGGYNEQFF; DNA: TGTGCCATCAGTGAGTCCCAAACTGGCGGGGGCTACAATGAGCAGTTCTTC
D: -; J: TRBJ1-2; V: TRBV5-1; size: -; CDR3: CASSLAQARNGYTF; DNA: TGCGCCAGCAGCTTGGCTCAGGCTCGGAATGGCTACACCTTC
D: TRBD1; J: TRBJ1-3; V: TRBV30; size: once; CDR3: CAWTTGEPGNTIYF; DNA: TGTGCCTGGACTACAGGGGAACCTGGAAACACCATATATTTT
D: TRBD1; J: TRBJ1-4; V: TRBV5-1; size: -; CDR3: CASRDPQGAVANEKLFF; DNA: TGCGCCAGCAGAGACCCACAGGGGGCCGTCGCTAATGAAAAACTGTTTTTT
D: -; J: TRBJ2-5; V: TRBV10-3; size: -; CDR3: CAISRWGGLETQYF; DNA: TGTGCCATCAGCCGCTGGGGGGGCTTGGAGACCCAGTACTTC
D: -; J: TRBJ2-5; V: TRBV5-4; size: -; CDR3: CASRQQVDQETQYF; DNA: TGTGCCAGCCGGCAGCAGGTAGATCAAGAGACCCAGTACTTC
D: -; J: TRBJ2-6; V: TRBV30; size: few; CDR3: CAWTKGADGANVLTF; DNA: TGTGCCTGGACGAAAGGGGCTGACGGGGCCAACGTCCTGACTTTC
D: -; J: TRBJ2-1; V: TRBV7-2; size: once; CDR3: CASSSTGYSYNEQFF; DNA: TGTGCCAGCAGCTCAACAGGGTACTCCTACAATGAGCAGTTCTTC
D: -; J: TRBJ1-1; V: TRBV19; size: few; CDR3: CASTSDLNTEAFF; DNA: TGTGCCAGCACCTCAGATTTGAACACTGAAGCTTTCTTT
D: TRBD2; J: TRBJ2-1; V: TRBV2; size: -; CDR3: CASSEGLAGDNEQFF; DNA: TGTGCCAGCAGTGAAGGTCTAGCGGGGGACAATGAGCAGTTCTTC
D: -; J: TRBJ2-1; V: TRBV5-1; size: -; CDR3: CASSLATGVVYNEQFF; DNA: TGCGCCAGCAGCTTGGCGACGGGAGTAGTCTACAATGAGCAGTTCTTC
D: -; J: TRBJ1-5; V: TRBV4-2; size: once; CDR3: CASSQGGGSNQPQHF; DNA: TGTGCCAGCAGCCAAGGCGGGGGTAGCAATCAGCCCCAGCATTTT
D: -; J: TRBJ1-1; V: TRBV2; size: -; CDR3: CASRGGVNTEAFF; DNA: TGTGCCAGCCGGGGGGGGGTGAACACTGAAGCTTTCTTT
D: TRBD1; J: TRBJ2-5; V: TRBV27; size: -; CDR3: CASSFRDSQETQYF; DNA: TGTGCCAGCAGTTTTAGGGACAGTCAAGAGACCCAGTACTTC
D: -; J: TRBJ2-3; V: TRBV6-6; size: -; CDR3: CASSYLGQSSDTQYF; DNA: TGTGCCAGCAGTTACCTAGGACAGAGTTCAGATACGCAGTATTTT
D: -; J: TRBJ2-3; V: TRBV6-4; size: -; CDR3: CASSDSNAPDTQYF; DNA: TGTGCCAGCAGTGACTCGAACGCGCCAGATACGCAGTATTTT
D: TRBD2; J: TRBJ2-1; V: TRBV4-3; size: few; CDR3: CASSQGSGGVNEQFF; DNA: TGCGCCAGCAGCCAGGGAAGCGGGGGGGTTAATGAGCAGTTCTTC
D: TRBD2; J: TRBJ2-7; V: TRBV9; size: -; CDR3: CASSPTFKAGAHEQYF; DNA: TGTGCCAGCAGCCCTACGTTTAAAGCGGGAGCCCACGAGCAGTACTTC
D: TRBD2; J: TRBJ2-2; V: TRBV7-2; size: -; CDR3: CASSLRSGGGGGELFF; DNA: TGTGCCAGCAGCTTAAGGAGCGGGGGGGGAGGCGGGGAGCTGTTTTTT
D: -; J: TRBJ2-7; V: TRBV13; size: -; CDR3: CASSLGTESYEQYF; DNA: TGTGCCAGCAGCTTAGGAACCGAGTCCTACGAGCAGTACTTC
D: TRBD1; J: TRBJ2-3; V: TRBV2; size: -; CDR3: CASRSGQGMRTDTQYF; DNA: TGTGCCAGCAGATCCGGACAGGGGATGAGGACAGATACGCAGTATTTT
D: -; J: TRBJ1-6; V: TRBV6-5; size: -; CDR3: CASSYRRGDNSPLHF; DNA: TGTGCCAGCAGTTACAGGCGGGGGGATAATTCACCCCTCCACTTT
D: TRBD1; J: TRBJ1-4; V: TRBV10-3; size: -; CDR3: CAISGTGAEEKLFF; DNA: TGTGCCATCAGTGGGACAGGGGCGGAAGAAAAACTGTTTTTT
D: -; J: TRBJ2-1; V: TRBV6-5; size: -; CDR3: CASSYSRETYNEQFF; DNA: TGTGCCAGCAGTTACTCGCGGGAAACCTACAATGAGCAGTTCTTC
D: -; J: TRBJ2-7; V: TRBV10-1; size: -; CDR3: CASSEYGRDSFDEQYF; DNA: TGCGCCAGCAGTGAGTATGGCAGGGATTCTTTCGACGAGCAGTACTTC
D: -; J: TRBJ1-2; V: TRBV5-6; size: -; CDR3: CASSLGVGSLGYTF; DNA: TGTGCCAGCAGCTTGGGGGTCGGGTCCCTTGGCTACACCTTC
D: -; J: TRBJ1-4; V: TRBV11-2; size: -; CDR3: CASSVKGQNEKLFF; DNA: TGTGCCAGCAGCGTGAAGGGGCAAAATGAAAAACTGTTTTTT
D: -; J: TRBJ2-1; V: TRBV2; size: -; CDR3: CASNPRDTAWGEQFF; DNA: TGTGCCAGCAACCCTCGGGACACGGCCTGGGGTGAGCAGTTCTTC
D: TRBD1; J: TRBJ2-7; V: TRBV28; size: -; CDR3: CASSFPQGGIVYEQYF; DNA: TGTGCCAGCAGTTTCCCACAGGGGGGAATTGTCTACGAGCAGTACTTC
D: TRBD2; J: TRBJ2-3; V: TRBV27; size: -; CDR3: CASSFGGGVPDTQYF; DNA: TGTGCCAGCAGTTTTGGCGGGGGGGTACCAGATACGCAGTATTTT
D: TRBD1; J: TRBJ2-7; V: TRBV6-1; size: -; CDR3: CASRPTGLGTYEQYF; DNA: TGTGCCAGCAGGCCGACAGGGTTAGGGACCTACGAGCAGTACTTC
D: -; J: TRBJ2-5; V: TRBV4-1; size: -; CDR3: CASSRGPGEKTQYF; DNA: TGCGCCAGCAGTCGAGGCCCGGGGGAAAAGACCCAGTACTTC
D: -; J: TRBJ1-1; V: TRBV19; size: -; CDR3: CASSMGLGDEAFF; DNA: TGTGCCAGTAGTATGGGGTTGGGAGACGAAGCTTTCTTT
D: TRBD1; J: TRBJ2-7; V: TRBV19; size: -; CDR3: CASSTIGTAQGRYEQYF; DNA: TGTGCCAGTAGTACGATTGGGACAGCGCAGGGTCGCTACGAGCAGTACTTC
D: -; J: TRBJ1-5; V: TRBV29-1; size: -; CDR3: CSVFQGDNQPQHF; DNA: TGCAGCGTTTTCCAAGGGGACAATCAGCCCCAGCATTTT
D: -; J: TRBJ2-2; V: TRBV7-3; size: -; CDR3: CASSLLWSGGVTGELFF; DNA: TGTGCCAGCAGCTTATTGTGGTCAGGAGGGGTTACCGGGGAGCTGTTTTTT
D: -; J: TRBJ2-7; V: TRBV6-1; size: once; CDR3: CASMRVPYEQYF; DNA: TGTGCCAGCATGCGGGTTCCCTACGAGCAGTACTTC
D: -; J: TRBJ1-1; V: TRBV7-2; size: few; CDR3: CASSSPGFRKTEAFF; DNA: TGTGCCAGCAGCTCTCCCGGGTTTCGAAAAACTGAAGCTTTCTTT
D: TRBD1; J: TRBJ2-1; V: TRBV4-3; size: once; CDR3: CASSQEIRGPSSYNEQFF; DNA: TGCGCCAGCAGCCAAGAGATCAGGGGGCCTAGCAGCTACAATGAGCAGTTCTTC
D: TRBD1; J: TRBJ2-7; V: TRBV7-9; size: -; CDR3: CASSLGGQRGSYEQYF; DNA: TGTGCCAGCAGCTTAGGGGGACAGCGCGGCTCCTACGAGCAGTACTTC
D: -; J: TRBJ2-1; V: TRBV6-1; size: -; CDR3: CASAVVGVEDEQFF; DNA: TGTGCCAGCGCTGTCGTAGGCGTCGAGGATGAGCAGTTCTTC
D: TRBD1; J: TRBJ1-2; V: TRBV7-9; size: -; CDR3: CSSSSPSGQGFLYGYTF; DNA: TGTTCCAGCAGCTCGCCGTCGGGACAGGGGTTCCTCTATGGCTACACCTTC
D: TRBD2; J: TRBJ2-7; V: TRBV5-1; size: -; CDR3: CASSPSGLAGSFEQYF; DNA: TGCGCCAGCAGCCCATCGGGACTAGCAGGATCTTTCGAGCAGTACTTC
D: -; J: TRBJ1-6; V: TRBV5-6; size: -; CDR3: CASSLGGLSYNSPLHF; DNA: TGTGCCAGCAGCTTGGGGGGGCTGTCCTATAATTCACCCCTCCACTTT
D: TRBD1; J: TRBJ2-7; V: TRBV19; size: -; CDR3: CASSSTGGYEQYF; DNA: TGTGCCAGTAGTTCTACAGGGGGCTACGAGCAGTACTTC